A selection of T cell receptor beta chains follows, all from one sample in a study of beta chain features in type 1 diabetes. Clones were read by immunoSEQ multiplex PCR, and TCRdb kept only the in-frame ones, dropping some. The sample has hundreds of thousands of clones, over 12% seen once. Material for sequencing was naive CD4+ T cells from blood. These receptors all come from a woman aged 40 to 50 in good health. Both conserved end residues are part of each CDR3. Fields, in order: D gene, clone size, J gene, V gene, CDR3 DNA, CDR3 protein. A D gene is named only where the DNA matches it firmly. Only part of the rows carry a size: once, few, many, or a class if the clone is expanded.

>TRBD1|-|TRBJ2-5|TRBV7-2
TGTGCCAGCAGCTTAATAACAGGGGGCCAAGAGACCCAGTACTTC
CASSLITGGQETQYF
>-|-|TRBJ2-1|TRBV18
TGTGCCAGCTCACCACCCTCGGGCTCCTACAATGAGCAGTTCTTC
CASSPPSGSYNEQFF
>TRBD2|-|TRBJ2-5|TRBV7-2
TGTGCCAGCAGCTTAGCGCTAGCGGGGTACCAAGAGACCCAGTACTTC
CASSLALAGYQETQYF
>-|-|TRBJ2-7|TRBV5-1
TGCGCCAGCAGCTTTAAAGGGGCCGAGCAGTACTTC
CASSFKGAEQYF
>-|few|TRBJ2-5|TRBV7-8
TGTGCCAGCAGCTTAGTCAATTTGGAGACCCAGTACTTC
CASSLVNLETQYF
>TRBD2|few|TRBJ2-1|TRBV5-1
TGCGCCAGCAGCCGAGCTGGGCGGGGGGGCATTAGTGAGCAGTTCTTC
CASSRAGRGGISEQFF
>TRBD2|few|TRBJ2-1|TRBV19
TGTGCCAGTAGTATAATCGCAGCGGGGGACCGCAATGAGCAGTTCTTC
CASSIIAAGDRNEQFF
>TRBD1|few|TRBJ2-3|TRBV6-5
TGTGCCAGCAGTGAAACAGGGGGCCGGGATACGCAGTATTTT
CASSETGGRDTQYF
>TRBD1|once|TRBJ2-7|TRBV4-3
TGCGCCAGCAGCCAGGGAGACGACAGGGGCTACGAGCAGTACTTC
CASSQGDDRGYEQYF
>TRBD1|-|TRBJ1-1|TRBV7-9
TGTGCCAGCAGCAGCAGGACAGGGGGCCTGACTGAAGCTTTCTTT
CASSSRTGGLTEAFF
>TRBD1|-|TRBJ2-7|TRBV18
TGTGCCAGCTCACCATGGGGTCCCGGGACAGGGGTCTACGAGCAGTACTTC
CASSPWGPGTGVYEQYF
>-|-|TRBJ1-5|TRBV28
TGTGCCAGCACCCCGATAGGGGCGGGCAATCAGCCCCAGCATTTT
CASTPIGAGNQPQHF
>-|-|TRBJ1-2|TRBV5-1
TGCGCCAGCAGCTTGGATCCGGGTGGCTATGGCTACACCTTC
CASSLDPGGYGYTF
>TRBD2|-|TRBJ2-5|TRBV2
TGTGCCAGCAGCGCGGGGGGAGAGACCCAGTACTTC
CASSAGGETQYF
>-|few|TRBJ1-1|TRBV7-8
TGTGCCAGCAGCTTAACAGGGTTTACCGCTGAAGCTTTCTTT
CASSLTGFTAEAFF
>TRBD1|few|TRBJ1-2|TRBV7-2
TGTGCCAGCAGCTTATTACAGGGGGAGAGTGGCTACACCTTC
CASSLLQGESGYTF
>TRBD2|-|TRBJ2-2|TRBV9
TGTGCCAGCAGCCTGGGGGGGTTGAACACCGGGGAGCTGTTTTTT
CASSLGGLNTGELFF
>-|-|TRBJ1-6|TRBV7-9
TGTGCCAGCAGGCGCTCGGATTCACCCCTCCACTTT
CASRRSDSPLHF
>-|few|TRBJ2-3|TRBV6-5
TGTGCCAGCGGTCGGCGGGATACGCAGTATTTT
CASGRRDTQYF
>-|-|TRBJ1-1|TRBV19
TGTGCCGCAATGGGGCCGCAATGGAACACTGAAGCTTTCTTT
CAAMGPQWNTEAFF
>TRBD1|few|TRBJ1-2|TRBV11-2
TGTGCCAGCAGGCCGAGGGACAGCCCGTATGGCTACACCTTC
CASRPRDSPYGYTF
>-|few|TRBJ2-5|TRBV11-2
TGTGCCAGCAGCGCGCGGACATTACAAGAGACCCAGTACTTC
CASSARTLQETQYF
>-|-|TRBJ1-3|TRBV5-1
TGCGCCAGCAGCTTGGACACCGTGGGCGTCTCTGGAAACACCATATATTTT
CASSLDTVGVSGNTIYF
>TRBD2|-|TRBJ2-1|TRBV6-1
TGTGCCAGCAGCCCGACTAGCGGGGGTCCCAGGAGGCAGTTCTTC
CASSPTSGGPRRQFF
>-|-|TRBJ1-5|TRBV19
TGTGCCAGTAGTATCTCACAGGGAGGCAATCAGCCCCAGCATTTT
CASSISQGGNQPQHF
>-|-|TRBJ2-7|TRBV28
TGTGCCAGCAGCTTCACAGTGCCCTCCTACGAGCAGTACTTC
CASSFTVPSYEQYF
>-|-|TRBJ2-1|TRBV6-1
TGTGCCAGCATCCATCTGGGCCTCGGGGAGAATGAGCAGTTCTTC
CASIHLGLGENEQFF
>TRBD2|few|TRBJ2-7|TRBV5-1
TGCGCCAGCAGCTTGGGACTAATAGCGGGGGGTAGTCGGTACGAGCAGTACTTC
CASSLGLIAGGSRYEQYF
>-|-|TRBJ2-3|TRBV7-8
TGTGCCAGCAGCTTAAGGACAGAGGGCACAGATACGCAGTATTTT
CASSLRTEGTDTQYF
>-|few|TRBJ2-3|TRBV7-2
TGTGCCAGCGCTAGGTACACAGGCGGCACAGATACGCAGTATTTT
CASARYTGGTDTQYF
>-|many|TRBJ1-4|TRBV4-3
TGCGCCAGCAGCGGTGGGGATGCGGGAGAAAAACTGTTTTTT
CASSGGDAGEKLFF
>TRBD2|-|TRBJ2-1|TRBV2
TGTGCCAGCAGTCCGGGACTAGCGGGGTACAATGAGCAGTTCTTC
CASSPGLAGYNEQFF
>TRBD1|few|TRBJ1-1|TRBV11-2
TGTGCCAGCAGCTTAGCCGGGACAGGGGGGACTGAAGCTTTCTTT
CASSLAGTGGTEAFF
>TRBD2|-|TRBJ2-7|TRBV7-2
TGTGCCAGCAGCTTCCTTTCTAGCGGGGGGTCCTACGAGCAGTACTTC
CASSFLSSGGSYEQYF
>-|-|TRBJ1-2|TRBV7-2
TGTGCCAGCAGCGTCGACTCTGGCTATGGCTACACCTTC
CASSVDSGYGYTF
>TRBD1|-|TRBJ2-7|TRBV15
TGTGCCACCAGCAGAGCTTTCGGACAGGGTTACAGCGAGCAGTACTTC
CATSRAFGQGYSEQYF
>-|-|TRBJ2-3|TRBV2
TGTGCCGGAAGACAGGACAGCACAGATACGCAGTATTTT
CAGRQDSTDTQYF
>TRBD2|-|TRBJ2-3|TRBV19
TGTGCCACTCAACCTAGCGGGGGTGCAGATACGCAGTATTTT
CATQPSGGADTQYF
>-|few|TRBJ2-7|TRBV18
TGTGCCAGCTCACAACAGTCCTACGAGCAGTACTTC
CASSQQSYEQYF
>TRBD1|-|TRBJ2-2|TRBV5-4
TGTGCCAGCAGCTCCTACCGGACAGGGCTCGGTGCCGGGGAGCTGTTTTTT
CASSSYRTGLGAGELFF
>TRBD1|few|TRBJ2-5|TRBV9
TGTGCCAGCAGCGTACCCCGGGGACAGGGGGTAGAGACCCAGTACTTC
CASSVPRGQGVETQYF
>TRBD1|many|TRBJ2-3|TRBV14
TGTGCCAGCAGCCACCGGACAGGCCGCTCAGATACGCAGTATTTT
CASSHRTGRSDTQYF
>-|few|TRBJ2-3|TRBV11-2
TGTGCCAGCAGCCCCGGGGAGCCTTACACAGATACGCAGTATTTT
CASSPGEPYTDTQYF
>-|-|TRBJ2-6|TRBV10-1
TGCGCCAGCAGTGTGAGAGGGGCCAACGTCCTGACTTTC
CASSVRGANVLTF
>TRBD2|-|TRBJ2-7|TRBV11-2
TGTGCCAGCAGCCCCAATCCCACTAGCGCTCGACAGTACGAGCAGTACTTC
CASSPNPTSARQYEQYF